These 13 T cell receptor beta chains came from one sample sequenced in a study of cytomegalovirus exposure and HLA in healthy donors (dated by TCRdb to about 2017). The library was produced with the immunoSEQ multiplex PCR assay. A mixture of 60 forward primers for TCR Vbeta segments and 13 reverse primers for TCR Jbeta segments was used in the multiplex PCR. Here the immuneACCESS table is served through TCRdb, limited to in-frame sequences with V and J called. Missing clones are a known gap in these copies; in checked studies unresolved V genes cover under half, and the rest lacks a known reason. The sample table contains about 160,000 clones; only one count was recorded for around four fifths of them. The ten largest clones represent about 1.3% of the sample. Sample: PBMCs. The receptors derive from a man aged 30 to 45 in good health and CMV-seronegative.

A note on this clone: Other DNA sequences from this sample encode an identical CDR3 as well. The chain couples TRBV6-6 to TRBJ2-1, with 8 bases aligning to TRBD2. The CDR3 totals 16 residues. The junction had 7 bases not matched to a gene; V was cut back by 2 bases and J by 4 bases. Germline CDR1 is MNHNY and CDR2 is SVGAGI (reference sequence). CDR3 region: CASSYGSGGQYNEQFF. The CDR3 DNA is TGTGCCAGCAGTTACGGGTCGGGGGGGCAATACAATGAGCAGTTCTTC.

This clone showed up just a few times. The chain recombines TRBV6-6 with TRBJ1-1; 7 bases agree with TRBD1. V trimming: 6 bases; J trimming: 4 bases; junction bases outside the gene matches: 11. Germline V gene data show CDR1 as MNHNY and CDR2 as SVGAGI (reference sequence). CDR3 length: 15 amino acids. DNA for the CDR3: TGTGCCAGCAGCCAACAGGGGCAATCAGTCACTGAAGCTTTCTTT. It codes for CASSQQGQSVTEAFF.

This chain joins TRBV28 and TRBJ1-5; tentatively, D is TRBD1 (6 bases). Trimming removed 6 bases at V and 2 bases at J, with 8 bases between. CDR3 size: 13 residues. Germline lookup yields CDR1 MDHEN and CDR2 SYDVKM. CDR3 in amino acids: CASRRQGNQPQHF. CDR3 DNA sequence: TGTGCCAGCAGGAGACAGGGCAATCAGCCCCAGCATTTT.

The chain has TRBV5-4 and TRBJ2-2; 9 nucleotides align to TRBD2. The V gene end was trimmed by 0 bases and the J gene end by 4 bases; junction bases not matched to a gene: 7. CDR1 SGHNT and CDR2 YYREEE come from the germline V gene (reference sequence). This CDR3 is 17 amino acids long. CDR3 in amino acids: CASSLVAGATGTGELFF. CDR3 nucleotides: TGTGCCAGCAGCTTGGTAGCGGGAGCCACGGGCACCGGGGAGCTGTTTTTT.

The chain uses TRBV4-1 and TRBJ1-4, with 9 bases fitting TRBD1. CDR3 length: 16 amino acids. In germline, CDR1 is MGHRA, CDR2 YSYEKL. V gave up 4 bases and J gave up 5 bases; unmatched junction bases: 8. The CDR3 DNA follows: TGCGCCAGCAGCCCCGGACAGGGGTTGAGCAATGAAAAACTGTTTTTT. Protein: CASSPGQGLSNEKLFF.

This clone was found once. The rearrangement joins TRBV5-1 to TRBJ2-7; TRBD1 matches at 7 bases. The CDR3 spans 14 residues. V was pared by 2 bases and J by 3 bases, with 5 bases of the junction left unmatched. Germline V gene lookup returns CDR1 SGHRS and CDR2 YFSETQ. CDR3: CASSFLGTDYEQYF. CDR3 nucleotides: TGCGCCAGCAGCTTTTTGGGGACAGACTACGAGCAGTACTTC.

The V call is TRBV27, the J call TRBJ2-7; 7 bases map to TRBD1. V lost 5 bases, J lost 7 bases, and 14 bases stayed unmatched. The CDR3 runs to 15 residues. Germline-derived CDR1 and CDR2 are MNHEY and SMNVEV (reference sequence). CDR3 loop: CASSLKDRQTEEQYF. CDR3 in DNA: TGTGCCAGCAGTCTAAAGGACAGGCAAACAGAAGAGCAGTACTTC.

There are a few counts of this clone. CDR3 nucleotides: TGCGCCAGCATCCTGGGGGAGGGCAGTTGGGAGACCCAGTACTTC. This codes for CASILGEGSWETQYF. The chain recombines TRBV5-1 with TRBJ2-5; 7 nucleotides agree with TRBD2. Germline-derived CDR1 and CDR2 are SGHRS and YFSETQ. This CDR3 contains 15 residues. J was trimmed by 5 bases and V by 6 bases; bases with no gene match: 13.

The CDR3 DNA sequence: TGTGCCAGCAGCTTAGCACAGTTGACTGAAGCTTTCTTT. This codes for CASSLAQLTEAFF. This chain connects TRBV7-8 to TRBJ1-1; no firm D call. Germline V gives CDR1 SGHVS, CDR2 FQNEAQ. This CDR3 is built from 13 residues. V lost 0 bases and J 5 bases, leaving 7 bases between the germline ends.

The chain links TRBV4-1 to TRBJ1-6; 7 positions match TRBD1. V lost 0 bases, J lost 8 bases, and 13 bases stayed unmatched. The germline V gene has CDR1 MGHRA and CDR2 YSYEKL. The CDR3 spans 18 residues. CDR3 sequence: CASSQDQGGHVGYSPLHF. For the CDR3, the DNA is TGCGCCAGCAGCCAAGACCAGGGGGGCCACGTAGGCTATTCACCCCTCCACTTT.

The CDR3 bases are TGTGCCAGCAGCTTAGTGACAGCGGGAGAGGGTTATGACGAGCAGTACTTC. Translating it yields CASSLVTAGEGYDEQYF. The rearrangement links TRBV11-2 to TRBJ2-7; 8 bases line up with TRBD2. The CDR3 has 17 residues. Germline loops: CDR1 SGHAT, CDR2 FQNNGV. Trimming removed 1 base from V and 5 bases from J; junction bases left unmatched: 13.

The chain uses TRBV11-1 and TRBJ2-2; 7 nucleotides line up with TRBD1. The ends lost 5 bases at V and 6 bases at J; junction bases unmatched: 3. This CDR3 spans 13 amino acids. Germline CDR1 reads SGHAT; CDR2 reads FQDESV (reference sequence). The CDR3 here is CASSPQGSGELFF. CDR3 DNA: TGTGCCAGCAGCCCACAGGGGTCCGGGGAGCTGTTTTTT.

The chain has TRBV28 and TRBJ1-2, with D tentatively TRBD1 (6 bases). The V gene's germline CDR1 is MDHEN and CDR2 SYDVKM. The CDR3 length is 12 residues. V shed 2 bases and J shed 8 bases, with 9 bases lying between them. The CDR3 nucleotides are TGTGCCAGCAGTTTAACAGGGACGGGCTACACCTTC. Residues: CASSLTGTGYTF.